The 21 T cell receptor beta chains listed next were all sequenced from one sample in a study of preoperative IRX-2 immunotherapy in early breast cancer. Generated by immunoSEQ multiplex PCR, the TCRdb table keeps only in-frame clones and is missing some. The sample has about 1,400 clones, around 69% seen once; the top ten hold 11%. This sample's treatment: preoperative locoregional IRX-2 cytokine immunotherapy. Sequences were derived from tumor tissue, sampled before IRX-2 immunotherapy. The receptors were gathered from a human donor with breast cancer.

The chain employs TRBV5-1 and TRBJ1-4; the D is unclear. From germline, CDR1 is SGHRS and CDR2 YFSETQ. This CDR3 has 14 residues. With 0 bases removed from V and 7 bases from J, the gap between germline ends came to 10 bases. CDR3 sequence (DNA): TGCGCCAGCAGCTTGGGGGCAGGAGGTGAAAAACTGTTTTTT. It yields the protein CASSLGAGGEKLFF.

The J gene is TRBJ2-5, the V gene TRBV11-3; 10 positions match TRBD1. Trimming removed 5 bases from V and 5 bases from J; junction bases left unmatched: 8. The CDR3 runs to 15 residues. From germline, CDR1 is SGHNT and CDR2 YENEEA. The CDR3 nucleotides are TGTGCCAGCAGCGAGGGACAGGGGCTGATGGAGACCCAGTACTTC. This encodes CASSEGQGLMETQYF.

As concerns this clone: The junction departs from the called germline gene at one end, perhaps through a read error. The rearrangement links TRBV11-3 to TRBJ1-6; D possibly corresponds to TRBD1 (5 bases). From germline, CDR1 is SGHNT and CDR2 YENEEA. The CDR3 has 16 amino acids. The CDR3 reads CASSLDRGRYNSPLHF. The CDR3 region has the DNA TGTGCCAGCAGCCTAGACCGGGGCCGCTATAATTCACCCCTCCACTTT.

The V gene is TRBV6-8, the J gene TRBJ1-5, with 8 bases lining up with TRBD1. V trimming: 6 bases; J trimming: 4 bases; junction bases outside the gene matches: 8. From germline, CDR1 is MNHGY and CDR2 SAAAGT. The CDR3 is 15 residues long. The CDR3, as DNA: TGTGCCAGCAGAGTGGACAGGGCGAAAAATCAGCCCCAGCATTTT. This gives the protein CASRVDRAKNQPQHF.

The rearrangement joins TRBV11-3 to TRBJ1-2, with D hard to call. This CDR3 has 15 amino acids. The germline V gene encodes CDR1 SGHNT and CDR2 YENEEA. Trimming took 6 bases from V and 2 from J, leaving 16 bases between them. CDR3 protein: CASSLGRSFNYGYTF. The CDR3 coding sequence is TGTGCCAGCAGTCTCGGACGGTCCTTCAACTATGGCTACACCTTC.

This clone was found a few times. The chain joins TRBV15 to TRBJ2-3; a weak D match, TRBD1 (5 bases). CDR1 is LNHNV and CDR2 is YYDKDF in the germline V gene (reference sequence). Trimming left V 0 bases short and J 0 bases short, with 7 bases between. There are 15 residues in the CDR3. The CDR3 reads CATSREGRSTDTQYF. The CDR3 nucleotides are TGTGCCACCAGCAGAGAGGGGCGCAGCACAGATACGCAGTATTTT.

The chain couples TRBV11-3 to TRBJ1-2; TRBD1 aligns across 10 bases. Germline V CDR1 and CDR2: SGHNT, YENEEA. The V segment lost 6 bases and the J segment 4 bases; nucleotides outside the gene matches: 11. The CDR3 is made up of 16 amino acids. CDR3 nucleotide sequence: TGTGCCAGCAGTCCTTTTGAGACAGGGGGCGGCTATGGCTACACCTTC. Translating it yields CASSPFETGGGYGYTF.

The chain carries TRBV6-8 and TRBJ1-4, with D possibly being TRBD1 (6 bases). There are 15 residues in the CDR3. Trimming removed 6 bases at V and 6 bases at J, with 17 bases between. In germline, CDR1 is MNHGY, CDR2 SAAAGT. CDR3 in DNA: TGTGCCAGCAGCCGGCTGGGGGGCGCCGATGAAAAACTGTTTTTT. It yields the protein CASSRLGGADEKLFF.

This clone was detected only a few times. The V and J genes are TRBV30 and TRBJ2-5; no reliable D call. The CDR3 loop spans 11 amino acids. CDR1 GTSNPN and CDR2 SVGIG come from the germline V gene (reference sequence). V lost 0 bases to trimming and J lost 7 bases, with 6 bases between them. CDR3 in amino acids: CAWSVAATQYF. CDR3 sequence (DNA): TGTGCCTGGAGTGTAGCAGCGACCCAGTACTTC.

J is TRBJ2-7 and V is TRBV18; the match to TRBD1 covers 7 bases. Losses at the gene ends were 5 bases for V and 2 bases for J; bases not matched to a gene: 3. There are 13 residues in the CDR3. Germline loops: CDR1 KGHSH, CDR2 LQKENI. The CDR3 reads CASSSGTAYEQYV. CDR3 nucleotides: TGTGCCAGCTCATCCGGGACAGCCTACGAGCAGTACGTC.

The chain combines TRBV6-8 with TRBJ1-4; TRBD1 matches at 9 bases. CDR1 is MNHGY and CDR2 is SAAAGT in the germline V gene. The CDR3 totals 15 residues. V lost 5 bases and J lost 4; bases outside the gene matches: 5. In DNA, the CDR3 is TGTGCCAGCAGTAAAGGGACAGGGAATAATGAAAAACTGTTTTTT. The encoded protein is CASSKGTGNNEKLFF.

A few counts support this clone. J is TRBJ2-7 and V is TRBV6-1; D uncertain. The V and J ends lost 0 bases and 0 bases respectively, with 9 bases between them. The CDR3 runs 15 residues. Germline CDR1 MNHNS, CDR2 SASEGT. In DNA, the CDR3 is TGTGCCAGCAGTGAAGCGCTGAGCTCCTCCTACGAGCAGTACGTC. It encodes CASSEALSSSYEQYV.

The CDR3, as DNA: TGTGCCAGCTCACAAGGACAGGGGAATAACTATGGCTACACCTTC. Translation: CASSQGQGNNYGYTF. The chain recombines TRBV18 with TRBJ1-2; TRBD1 agrees at 9 bases. J gave up 1 base and V 4 bases, and 4 bases lay outside the gene matches. The CDR3 contains 15 residues. CDR1 KGHSH and CDR2 LQKENI come from the germline V gene.

This clone is a singleton in its sample. The gene calls are TRBV9 and TRBJ1-3; D ambiguous. Germline CDR1 reads SGDLS; CDR2 reads YYNGEE. The CDR3 has 13 amino acids. The V gene lost 2 bases and the J gene lost 6 bases, with 9 bases spanning the gap. Here the CDR3 DNA reads TGTGCCAGCAGCGTCGAGGGTTCAAACACCATATATTTT. The encoded protein is CASSVEGSNTIYF.

The chain links TRBV7-4 to TRBJ2-6, with D hard to call. Trimming shortened V by 4 bases and J by 0 bases, and 1 base separated the two germline ends. Germline CDR1 reads SGHVT; CDR2 reads SQSDAQ. The CDR3 runs to 13 residues. The CDR3 DNA reads TGTGCCAGCAGCTACTCTGGGGCCAACGTCCTGACTTTC. It codes for CASSYSGANVLTF.

The rearrangement links TRBV11-3 to TRBJ2-5; the D gene is possibly TRBD1 (7 bases). Germline loops: CDR1 SGHNT, CDR2 YENEEA. Trimming took off 5 bases at V and 4 bases at J, with 20 bases between the two ends. This CDR3 is built from 16 residues. In DNA, the CDR3 is TGTGCCAGCAGCACCCAGGGGGGACTCGTTAGAGAGACCCAGTACTTC. This gives the protein CASSTQGGLVRETQYF.

This chain uses TRBV6-1 with TRBJ1-5, with D tentatively TRBD1 (6 bases). Germline V gene lookup returns CDR1 MNHNS and CDR2 SASEGT. The CDR3 is 16 amino acids. Trimming removed 1 base at V and 2 bases at J, with 12 bases between. CDR3 sequence (DNA): TGTGCCAGCAGTGAAGGGCAGGGGTCGGGCAATCAGCCCCAGCATTTT. This encodes CASSEGQGSGNQPQHF.

The gene calls are TRBV28 and TRBJ2-3; either TRBD1 or TRBD2 may fit D (5 bases each). With 6 bases removed from V and 5 bases from J, the gap between germline ends came to 12 bases. This CDR3 contains 13 residues. From germline, CDR1 is MDHEN and CDR2 SYDVKM. The CDR3 region is CASRGRGRDTQYF. The CDR3 coding sequence is TGTGCCAGCAGAGGCCGGGGCCGAGATACGCAGTATTTT. The whole variable domain, remainder taken from reference TRBV28 and TRBJ2-3, is DVKVTQSSRYLVKRTGEKVFLECVQDMDHENMFWYRQDPGLGLRLIYFSYDVKMKEKGDIPEGYSVSREKKERFSLILESASTNQTSMYLCASRGRGRDTQYFGPGTRLTVL.

V gene TRBV5-1 combines with J gene TRBJ1-3, with D possibly TRBD1 on 6 matching bases. CDR1 is SGHRS, CDR2 YFSETQ, per germline. CDR3 size: 14 residues. Trimming took off 4 bases at V and 8 bases at J, with 16 bases between the two ends. The CDR3 loop reads CASSTGTRGDTIYF. CDR3 DNA: TGCGCCAGCAGCACCGGGACAAGGGGAGACACCATATATTTT.

The gene calls are TRBV11-3 and TRBJ2-2; 11 bases match TRBD2. The germline V gene encodes CDR1 SGHNT and CDR2 YENEEA. The CDR3 is 16 residues long. The trim removed 5 bases at V and 9 bases at J, leaving 11 bases unmatched. CDR3 nucleotide sequence: TGTGCCAGCAGCCTAACTAGCGGGGGCTCAGTAAGGGAGCTGTTTTTT. Translation gives CASSLTSGGSVRELFF.

The gene calls are TRBV11-3 and TRBJ2-1; D may correspond to TRBD1 or TRBD2 (5 bases each). The V end lost 5 bases, the J end lost 4 bases, and 15 bases lay between the germline ends. Germline loops: CDR1 SGHNT, CDR2 YENEEA. The CDR3 consists of 15 residues. The DNA of the CDR3 is TGTGCCAGCAGCATCGCCAGGGAGAGGTACAATGAGCAGTTCTTC. Its translation: CASSIARERYNEQFF.